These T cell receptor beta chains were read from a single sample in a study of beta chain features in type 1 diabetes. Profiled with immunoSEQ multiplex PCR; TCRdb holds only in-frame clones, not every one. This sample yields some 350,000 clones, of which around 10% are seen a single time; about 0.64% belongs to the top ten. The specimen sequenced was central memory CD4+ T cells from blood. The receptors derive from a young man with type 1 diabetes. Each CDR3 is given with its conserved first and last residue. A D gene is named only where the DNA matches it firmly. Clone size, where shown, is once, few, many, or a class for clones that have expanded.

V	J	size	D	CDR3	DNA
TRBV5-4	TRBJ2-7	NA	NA	CASSQQTLGGRSYEQYF	TGTGCCAGCAGCCAACAGACCCTTGGCGGGCGATCCTACGAGCAGTACTTC
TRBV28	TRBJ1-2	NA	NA	CASTPGGYGYTF	TGTGCCAGCACTCCGGGGGGGTATGGCTACACCTTC
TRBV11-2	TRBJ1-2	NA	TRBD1	CASSPQTGTNYGYTF	TGTGCCAGCAGCCCTCAGACAGGGACCAACTATGGCTACACCTTC
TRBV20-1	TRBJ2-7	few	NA	CSARRNEQYF	TGCAGTGCTAGGAGGAACGAGCAGTACTTC
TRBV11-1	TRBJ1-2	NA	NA	CASSLAGAANYGYTF	TGTGCCAGCAGCTTGGCCGGGGCCGCTAACTATGGCTACACCTTC
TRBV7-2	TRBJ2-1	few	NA	CASSLGSVYNEQFF	TGTGCCAGCAGCTTAGGGTCGGTATACAATGAGCAGTTCTTC
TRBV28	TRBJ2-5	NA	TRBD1	CASSLGQGPETQYF	TGTGCCAGCAGTCTGGGACAGGGACCAGAGACCCAGTACTTC
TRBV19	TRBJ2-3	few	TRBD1	CASSDRGPSTDTQYF	TGTGCCAGTTCGGACAGGGGGCCTAGCACAGATACGCAGTATTTT
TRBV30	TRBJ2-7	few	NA	CAWSGQLYEQYF	TGTGCCTGGTCAGGACAGTTATACGAGCAGTACTTC
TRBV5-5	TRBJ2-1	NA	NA	CASSLGTGDYNEQFF	TGTGCCAGCAGCTTAGGGACTGGAGACTACAATGAGCAGTTCTTC
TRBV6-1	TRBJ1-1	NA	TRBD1	CASSETGDYTEAFF	TGTGCCAGCAGTGAAACAGGGGACTACACTGAAGCTTTCTTT
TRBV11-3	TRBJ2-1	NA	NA	CASSLQFSYNEQFF	TGTGCCAGCAGCTTACAATTCTCCTACAATGAGCAGTTCTTC
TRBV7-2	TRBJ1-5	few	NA	CASSLVGTSDQPQHF	TGTGCCAGCAGCTTAGTTGGGACCTCGGACCAGCCCCAGCATTTT
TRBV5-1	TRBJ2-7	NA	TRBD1	CASSVQGATYEQYF	TGCGCCAGCAGCGTACAGGGGGCCACCTACGAGCAGTACTTC
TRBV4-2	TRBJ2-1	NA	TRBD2	CASSRDGTSGRNEQFF	TGTGCCAGCAGCCGCGATGGGACTAGCGGGAGGAATGAGCAGTTCTTC
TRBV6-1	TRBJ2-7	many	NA	CASSEWGEQYF	TGTGCCAGCAGCGAATGGGGCGAGCAGTACTTC
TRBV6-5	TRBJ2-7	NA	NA	CASRGSWQYF	TGTGCCAGCAGGGGAAGTTGGCAGTACTTC
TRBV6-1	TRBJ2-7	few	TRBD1	CASRSGTGFYEQYF	TGTGCCAGCCGATCCGGGACAGGGTTTTACGAGCAGTACTTC
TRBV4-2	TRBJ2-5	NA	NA	CASSQELGGETQYF	TGTGCCAGCAGCCAAGAATTGGGGGGAGAGACCCAGTACTTC
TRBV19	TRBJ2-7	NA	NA	CASSIQGRAYEQYF	TGTGCCAGTAGTATCCAGGGCAGAGCCTACGAGCAGTACTTC
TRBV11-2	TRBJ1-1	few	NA	CASSLLGVDTEAFF	TGTGCCAGCAGCCTACTCGGGGTCGACACTGAAGCTTTCTTT
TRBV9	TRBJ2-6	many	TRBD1	CASSVGQGGSGANVLTF	TGTGCCAGCAGCGTGGGACAGGGTGGCTCTGGGGCCAACGTCCTGACTTTC
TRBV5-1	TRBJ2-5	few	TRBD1	CASSRDRGGETQYF	TGCGCCAGCAGCCGGGACAGGGGAGGAGAGACCCAGTACTTC
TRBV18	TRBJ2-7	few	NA	CASSPMAEQYF	TGTGCCAGCTCACCTATGGCGGAGCAGTACTTC
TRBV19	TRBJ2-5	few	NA	CASSQGGSQETQYF	TGTGCCAGTAGTCAAGGAGGGTCTCAAGAGACCCAGTACTTC
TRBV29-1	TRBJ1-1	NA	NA	CSVGDEDMNTEAFF	TGCAGCGTTGGGGATGAGGACATGAACACTGAAGCTTTCTTT
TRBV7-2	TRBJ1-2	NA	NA	CASSLARGAGLGSYGYTF	TGTGCCAGCAGCTTAGCTAGGGGGGCAGGCCTCGGTAGCTATGGCTACACCTTC
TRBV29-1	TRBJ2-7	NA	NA	CSVGSSYEQYF	TGCAGCGTTGGGAGCTCCTACGAGCAGTACTTC
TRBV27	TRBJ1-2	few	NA	CASSPTDNYGYTF	TGTGCCAGCAGTCCAACGGACAACTATGGCTACACCTTC
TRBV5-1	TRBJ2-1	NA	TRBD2	CASSPGGREQFF	TGCGCCAGCAGCCCCGGGGGGAGGGAGCAGTTCTTC
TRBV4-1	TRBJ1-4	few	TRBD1	CASSQEIRGRSKEKLFF	TGCGCCAGCAGCCAAGAAATAAGGGGGCGTTCTAAAGAAAAACTGTTTTTT
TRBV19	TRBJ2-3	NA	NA	CASAQADTQYF	TGTGCCAGCGCCCAGGCGGATACGCAGTATTTT
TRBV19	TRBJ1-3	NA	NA	CASSPFERNTIYF	TGTGCCTCGAGCCCTTTTGAGAGAAACACCATATATTTT
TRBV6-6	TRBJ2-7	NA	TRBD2	CASSYLAGVYEQYF	TGTGCCAGCAGTTACCTAGCGGGAGTCTACGAGCAGTACTTC
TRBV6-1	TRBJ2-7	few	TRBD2	CASMASGTYEQYF	TGTGCCAGCATGGCTAGCGGGACCTACGAGCAGTACTTC
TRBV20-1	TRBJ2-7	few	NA	CSAIVYEQYF	TGCAGTGCTATTGTATACGAGCAGTACTTC
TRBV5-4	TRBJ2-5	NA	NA	CASSLTGVQETQYF	TGTGCCAGCAGCTTGACAGGTGTCCAAGAGACCCAGTACTTC
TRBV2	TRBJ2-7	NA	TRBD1	CASRRQGYEQYF	TGTGCCAGCAGGAGACAGGGGTACGAGCAGTACTTC
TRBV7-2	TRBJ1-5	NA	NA	CASSLANDQPQHF	TGTGCCAGCAGCTTAGCGAACGATCAGCCCCAGCATTTT
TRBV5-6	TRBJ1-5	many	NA	CASSFWQGHQPQHF	TGTGCCAGCAGCTTTTGGCAGGGACATCAGCCCCAGCATTTT
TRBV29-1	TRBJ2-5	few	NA	CSVEVLGETQYF	TGCAGCGTTGAAGTCTTGGGAGAGACCCAGTACTTC
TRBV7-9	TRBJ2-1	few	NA	CASSPTGTNNEQFF	TGTGCCAGCAGCCCGACTGGGACCAACAATGAGCAGTTCTTC